This T cell receptor beta chain was profiled in a study of T cells after yellow fever vaccination. This clonotype was detected many times. This CDR3 comprises 15 residues. Trimming cost V 6 bases and J 2 bases, with 17 bases left between them. Germline CDR1 MGHRA, CDR2 YSYEKL. TCRdb called the 5' RACE reads again in MiXCR, with one record for every CDR3 protein. The data show 620,000 or so distinct CDR3 sequences, roughly 17% seen once. The source is a man between 18 and 29 years old who received the YFV17D yellow fever vaccine. This specimen consisted of PBMCs, obtained roughly 5 days after the first yellow fever vaccination. The chain combines TRBV4-1 with TRBJ2-7, with D uncertain. CDR3: CASSLDVTETYEQYF. The CDR3 nucleotides are TGCGCCAGCAGTCTGGACGTGACGGAGACCTACGAGCAGTACTTC.